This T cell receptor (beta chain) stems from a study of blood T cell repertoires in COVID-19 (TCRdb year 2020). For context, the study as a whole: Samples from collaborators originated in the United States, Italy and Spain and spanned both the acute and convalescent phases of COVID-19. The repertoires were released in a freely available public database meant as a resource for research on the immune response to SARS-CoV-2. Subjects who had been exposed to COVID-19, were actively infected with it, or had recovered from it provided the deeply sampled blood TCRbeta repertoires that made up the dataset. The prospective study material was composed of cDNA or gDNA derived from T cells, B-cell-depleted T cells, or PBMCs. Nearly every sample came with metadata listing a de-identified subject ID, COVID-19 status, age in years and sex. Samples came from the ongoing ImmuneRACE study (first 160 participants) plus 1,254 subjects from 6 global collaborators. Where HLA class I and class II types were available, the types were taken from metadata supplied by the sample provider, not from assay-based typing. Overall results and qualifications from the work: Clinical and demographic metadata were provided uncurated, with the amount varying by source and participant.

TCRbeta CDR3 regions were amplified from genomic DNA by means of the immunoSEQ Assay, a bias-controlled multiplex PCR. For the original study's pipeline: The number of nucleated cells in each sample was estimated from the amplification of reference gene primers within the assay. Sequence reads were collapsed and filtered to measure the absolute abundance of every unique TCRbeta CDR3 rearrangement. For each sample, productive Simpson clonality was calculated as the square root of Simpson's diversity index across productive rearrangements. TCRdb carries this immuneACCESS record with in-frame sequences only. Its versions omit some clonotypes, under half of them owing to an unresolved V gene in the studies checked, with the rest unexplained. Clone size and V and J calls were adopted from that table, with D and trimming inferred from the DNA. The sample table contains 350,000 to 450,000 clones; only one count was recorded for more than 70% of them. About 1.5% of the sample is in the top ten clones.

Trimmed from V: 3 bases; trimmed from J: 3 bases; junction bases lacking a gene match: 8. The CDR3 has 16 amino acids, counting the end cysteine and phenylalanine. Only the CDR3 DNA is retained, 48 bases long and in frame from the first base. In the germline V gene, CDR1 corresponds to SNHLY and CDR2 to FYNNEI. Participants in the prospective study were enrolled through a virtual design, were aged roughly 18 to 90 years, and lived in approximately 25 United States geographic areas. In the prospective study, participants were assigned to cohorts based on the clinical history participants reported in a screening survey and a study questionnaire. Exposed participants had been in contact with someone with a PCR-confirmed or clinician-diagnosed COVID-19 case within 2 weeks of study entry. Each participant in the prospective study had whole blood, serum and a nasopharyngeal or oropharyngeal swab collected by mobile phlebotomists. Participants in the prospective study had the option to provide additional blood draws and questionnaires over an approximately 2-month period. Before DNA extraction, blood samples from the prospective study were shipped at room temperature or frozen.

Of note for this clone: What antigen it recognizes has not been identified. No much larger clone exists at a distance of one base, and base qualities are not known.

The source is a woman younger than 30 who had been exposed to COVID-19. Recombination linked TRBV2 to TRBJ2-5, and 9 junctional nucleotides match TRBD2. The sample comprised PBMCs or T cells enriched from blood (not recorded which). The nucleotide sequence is TGTGCCAGCAGTGATTGGGCTAGCGGGGCAAAAGAGACCCAGTACTTC. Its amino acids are CASSDWASGAKETQYF.